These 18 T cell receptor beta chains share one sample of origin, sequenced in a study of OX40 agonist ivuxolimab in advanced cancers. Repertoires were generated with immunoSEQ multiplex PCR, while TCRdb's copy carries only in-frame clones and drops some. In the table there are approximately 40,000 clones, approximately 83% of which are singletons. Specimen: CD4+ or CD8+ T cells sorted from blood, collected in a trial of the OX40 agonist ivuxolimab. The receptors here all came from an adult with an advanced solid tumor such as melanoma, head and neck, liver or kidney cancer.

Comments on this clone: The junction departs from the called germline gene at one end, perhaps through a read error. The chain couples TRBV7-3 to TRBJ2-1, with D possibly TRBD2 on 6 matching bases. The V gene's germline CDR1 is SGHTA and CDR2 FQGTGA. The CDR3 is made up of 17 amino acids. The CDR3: CASSLIGAQDPSVLQVF. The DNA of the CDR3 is TGTGCCAGCAGCTTAATCGGAGCCCAAGACCCTAGCGTACTACAGGTCTTC. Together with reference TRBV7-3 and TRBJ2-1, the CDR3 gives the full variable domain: GAGVSQTPSNKVTEKGKYVELRCDPISGHTALYWYRQSLGQGPEFLIYFQGTGAADDSGLPNDRFFAVRPEGSVSTLKIQRTERGDSAVYLCASSLIGAQDPSVLQVFGPGTRLTVL.

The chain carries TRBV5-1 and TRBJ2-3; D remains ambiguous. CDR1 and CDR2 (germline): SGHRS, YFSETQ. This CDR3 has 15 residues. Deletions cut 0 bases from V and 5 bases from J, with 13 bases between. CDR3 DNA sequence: TGCGCCAGCAGCTTGGTGTCGCATGGGCGAGATACGCAGTATTTT. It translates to CASSLVSHGRDTQYF.

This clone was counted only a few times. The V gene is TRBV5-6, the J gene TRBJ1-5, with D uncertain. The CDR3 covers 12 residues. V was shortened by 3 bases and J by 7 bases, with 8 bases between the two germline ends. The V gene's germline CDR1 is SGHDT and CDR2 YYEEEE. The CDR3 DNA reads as TGTGCCAGCAGCTCCGGGTCACAGCCCCAGCATTTT. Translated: CASSSGSQPQHF.

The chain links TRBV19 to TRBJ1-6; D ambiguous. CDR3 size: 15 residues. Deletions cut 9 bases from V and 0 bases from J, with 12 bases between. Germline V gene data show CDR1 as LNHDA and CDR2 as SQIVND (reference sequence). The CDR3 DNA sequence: TGTGCCAGAATAATACAGAGCTCCTATAATTCACCCCTCCACTTT. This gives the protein CARIIQSSYNSPLHF.

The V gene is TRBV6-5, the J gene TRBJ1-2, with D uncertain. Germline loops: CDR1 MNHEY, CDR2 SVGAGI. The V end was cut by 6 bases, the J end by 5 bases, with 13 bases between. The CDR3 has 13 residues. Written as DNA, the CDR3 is TGTGCCAGCAGCTGGGAGGGAGGGTATGGCTACACCTTC. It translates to CASSWEGGYGYTF.

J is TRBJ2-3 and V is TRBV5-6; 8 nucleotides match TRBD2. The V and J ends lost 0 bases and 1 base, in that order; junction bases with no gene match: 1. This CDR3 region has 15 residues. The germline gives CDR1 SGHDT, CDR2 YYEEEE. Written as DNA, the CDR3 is TGTGCCAGCAGCTTGGAACTAGCGGGCACAGATACGCAGTATTTT. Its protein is CASSLELAGTDTQYF.

CDR3 sequence (DNA): TGCGCCAGCAGCCAACCGACAGGGGGGGATGAAAAACTGTTTTTT. Translated: CASSQPTGGDEKLFF. This chain links TRBV4-1 with TRBJ1-4; 9 bases match TRBD1. Looked up from germline, CDR1 is MGHRA and CDR2 is YSYEKL. The CDR3 contains 15 residues. The J segment lost 6 bases and the V segment lost 2 bases, leaving 4 bases of the junction unmatched.

The CDR3 here is CASSPYPGAGGFNEQYF. The CDR3 DNA reads as TGTGCCAGCAGCCCATATCCCGGGGCGGGGGGTTTTAACGAGCAGTACTTC. The chain is built from TRBV27 and TRBJ2-7, with 8 bases fitting TRBD2. The V gene's germline CDR1 is MNHEY and CDR2 SMNVEV (reference sequence). The V segment lost 6 bases and the J segment 5 bases; nucleotides outside the gene matches: 18. CDR3 length: 17 amino acids.

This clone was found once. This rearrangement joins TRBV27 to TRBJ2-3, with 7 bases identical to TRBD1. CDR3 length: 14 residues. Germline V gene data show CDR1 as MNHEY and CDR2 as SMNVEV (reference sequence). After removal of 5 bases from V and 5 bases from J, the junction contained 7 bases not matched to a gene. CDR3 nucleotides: TGTGCCAGCAGTCCCGACAGGGCCGGAGATACGCAGTATTTT. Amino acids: CASSPDRAGDTQYF.

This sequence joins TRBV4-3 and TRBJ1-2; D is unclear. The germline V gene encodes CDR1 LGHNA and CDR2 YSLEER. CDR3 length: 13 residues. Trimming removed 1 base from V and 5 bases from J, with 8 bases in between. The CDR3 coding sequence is TGCGCCAGCAGCCAAGGATACCAATATGGCTACACCTTC. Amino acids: CASSQGYQYGYTF.

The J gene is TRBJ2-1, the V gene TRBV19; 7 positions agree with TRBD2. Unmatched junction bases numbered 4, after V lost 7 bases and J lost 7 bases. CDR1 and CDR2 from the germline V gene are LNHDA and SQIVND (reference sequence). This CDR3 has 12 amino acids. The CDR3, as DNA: TGTGCCAGTACGGGGGGTGGAAATGAGCAGTTCTTC. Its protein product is CASTGGGNEQFF.

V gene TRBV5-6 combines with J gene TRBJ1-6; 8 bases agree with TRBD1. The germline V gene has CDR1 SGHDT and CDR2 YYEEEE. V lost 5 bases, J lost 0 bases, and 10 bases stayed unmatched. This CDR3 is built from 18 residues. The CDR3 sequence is CASSSPRDRSSYNSPLHF. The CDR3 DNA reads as TGTGCCAGCAGTTCCCCTCGGGACAGGAGCTCCTATAATTCACCCCTCCACTTT.

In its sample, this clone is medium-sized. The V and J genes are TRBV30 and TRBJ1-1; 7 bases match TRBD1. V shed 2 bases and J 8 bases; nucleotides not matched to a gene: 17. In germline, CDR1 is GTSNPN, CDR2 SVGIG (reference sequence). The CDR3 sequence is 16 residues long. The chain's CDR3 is CAWSHRPGGPGSEAFF. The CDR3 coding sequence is TGTGCCTGGAGTCACCGGCCAGGGGGGCCGGGGTCCGAAGCTTTCTTT.

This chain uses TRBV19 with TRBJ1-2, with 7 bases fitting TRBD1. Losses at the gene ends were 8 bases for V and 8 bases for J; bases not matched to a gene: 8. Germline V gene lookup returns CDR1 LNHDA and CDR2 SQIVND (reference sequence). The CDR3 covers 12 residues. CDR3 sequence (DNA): TGTGCCAGTGAGGTACGGACAGGAGGCTACACCTTC. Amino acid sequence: CASEVRTGGYTF.

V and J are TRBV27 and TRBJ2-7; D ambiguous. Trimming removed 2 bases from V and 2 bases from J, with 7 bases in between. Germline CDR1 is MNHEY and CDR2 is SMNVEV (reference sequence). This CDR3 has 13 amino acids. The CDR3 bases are TGTGCCAGCAGTTTAGGGCTAACCTACGAGCAGTACTTC. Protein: CASSLGLTYEQYF.

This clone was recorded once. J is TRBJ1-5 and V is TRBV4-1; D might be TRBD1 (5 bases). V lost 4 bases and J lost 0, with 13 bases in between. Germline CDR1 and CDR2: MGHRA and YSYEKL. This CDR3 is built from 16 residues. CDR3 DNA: TGCGCCAGCAGCCCAGGGACGGCTTTTAGCAATCAGCCCCAGCATTTT. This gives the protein CASSPGTAFSNQPQHF.

The CDR3 DNA is TGTGCCAGCAGCGAAGGGACAGGGGTTTCGAGGACTGAAGCTTTCTTT. Protein sequence: CASSEGTGVSRTEAFF. V is TRBV9 and J is TRBJ1-1, with TRBD1 matching over 10 bases. CDR3 length: 16 residues. Trimming removed 3 bases from V and 5 bases from J; junction bases left unmatched: 10. The V gene's germline CDR1 is SGDLS and CDR2 YYNGEE.

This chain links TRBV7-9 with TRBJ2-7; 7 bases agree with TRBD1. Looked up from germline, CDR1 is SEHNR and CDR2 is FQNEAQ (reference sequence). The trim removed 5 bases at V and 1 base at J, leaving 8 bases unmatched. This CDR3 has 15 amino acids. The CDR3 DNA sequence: TGTGCCAGCAGCCACGGGACAGCGAAATCCTACGAGCAGTACTTC. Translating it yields CASSHGTAKSYEQYF.